The TCR beta chain described here comes from a study of tumor and adjacent non-tumor tissue in lung cancer. In the case of this clonotype: Antigen unknown. The junction departs from the called germline gene at one end, perhaps through a read error.

TCRbeta libraries were built with three rounds of nested PCR, modified from ARM-PCR. Using its own MiXCR run on the multiplex PCR reads, TCRdb lists one record per CDR3 protein. The sample consists of 81,000 or so distinct CDR3 sequences, over 75% of them appearing once. CDR1 and CDR2 from the germline V gene are DFQATT and SNEGSKA (reference sequence). The CDR3 is 14 residues long. No cell sorting was done before RNA was extracted from the tissue. Study findings and constraints: Tumor repertoires had a smaller top 100 clone share than normal lung.

Sequencing was carried out using lung tumor tissue. The sequence was obtained from a woman aged 45-59 years with non-small cell lung cancer. This rearrangement joins TRBV20-1 to TRBJ1-2; 8 nucleotides agree with TRBD1. CDR3 nucleotides: TGCAGTACTAGCCCCCACGGACAGGGTGGAGGCTTCACCTTC. It yields the protein CSTSPHGQGGGFTF.